A single sample is the source of the 31 T cell receptor beta chains below, sequenced in a study of cytomegalovirus exposure and HLA in healthy donors (dated by TCRdb to about 2017). Library preparation was by the immunoSEQ multiplex PCR assay. TCRdb limited this immuneACCESS table to in-frame rearrangements with V and J called. A share of clones is missing; checked studies link under half to unresolved V genes, and the rest is unexplained. Here the sample has over 110,000 clones; about 88% occur a single time. 8.5% to 9.5% of the sample rests with the top ten. The specimen was PBMCs. The receptors stem from a man in his late teens or twenties in good health and CMV-seropositive.

The V call is TRBV10-3, the J call TRBJ2-7; D possibly corresponds to TRBD1 (6 bases). Per germline, CDR1 ENHRY and CDR2 SYGVKD. V was cut by 6 bases and J by 0 bases, with 18 bases left in between. The CDR3 runs 16 residues. CDR3 sequence reads: CAISNSGQTYSYEQYF. The CDR3 DNA reads TGTGCCATCAGCAATTCTGGACAGACTTACTCCTACGAGCAGTACTTC.

The chain employs TRBV19 and TRBJ2-2; TRBD2 aligns across 8 bases. This CDR3 contains 16 residues. Germline loops: CDR1 LNHDA, CDR2 SQIVND (reference sequence). The J segment lost 4 bases and the V segment lost 3 bases, leaving 7 bases of the junction unmatched. CDR3 sequence: CASSIYGRAGTGELFF. The CDR3 nucleotides read TGTGCCAGTAGTATTTACGGGAGGGCGGGCACCGGGGAGCTGTTTTTT.

Only a few counts were recorded for this clone. V and J are TRBV10-3 and TRBJ1-2, with TRBD1 as a possible D gene (6 bases). The germline V and J ends were trimmed by 0 bases and 11 bases, with 13 bases remaining between them. The germline gives CDR1 ENHRY, CDR2 SYGVKD. CDR3 length equals 13 residues. CDR3 residues: CAISESKGERYTF. CDR3 in DNA: TGTGCCATCAGTGAGTCGAAGGGGGAGCGTTACACCTTC.

The CDR3 region has the DNA TGCAGCGCCGCCGCAGGGTCAAACTATGGCTACACCTTC. Residues: CSAAAGSNYGYTF. The V call is TRBV29-1, the J call TRBJ1-2; TRBD1 is a possible D gene (5 bases). The CDR3 length is 13 residues. V was pared by 7 bases and J by 2 bases, with 14 bases between. Looked up from germline, CDR1 is SQVTM and CDR2 is ANQGSEA.

This sequence joins TRBV6-4 and TRBJ2-5; 9 nucleotides agree with TRBD1. V shed 2 bases and J 5 bases; nucleotides not matched to a gene: 6. The germline V gene encodes CDR1 MRHNA and CDR2 SNTAGT. The CDR3 is 15 amino acids. The CDR3 DNA sequence: TGTGCCAGCAGTGACAGGACAGGGGAGTCGGAGACCCAGTACTTC. Protein: CASSDRTGESETQYF.

The CDR3 region has the DNA TGTGCCAGCTCACCATTTGGGGGAATGACAGGGACACACGAGCAGTACTTC. Translated, it gives CASSPFGGMTGTHEQYF. V is TRBV18 and J is TRBJ2-7, with 7 bases fitting TRBD1. This CDR3 contains 17 residues. With V trimmed by 2 bases and J by 5 bases, 15 bases remained unmatched. CDR1 is KGHSH and CDR2 is LQKENI in the germline V gene.

J is TRBJ2-1 and V is TRBV5-6, with 7 bases fitting TRBD1. CDR3 length: 13 residues. Losses at the gene ends were 5 bases for V and 6 bases for J; bases not matched to a gene: 5. Germline V gene sequence: CDR1 SGHDT, CDR2 YYEEEE. The CDR3 DNA reads as TGTGCCAGCAGTTGGACAGGCCTCAATGAGCAGTTCTTC. Its protein product is CASSWTGLNEQFF.

A few counts support this clone. This chain joins TRBV28 and TRBJ1-1; tentatively, D is TRBD1 (5 bases). The CDR3 has 14 residues. The germline V gene has CDR1 MDHEN and CDR2 SYDVKM. V lost 2 bases and J lost 5, with 12 bases in between. The CDR3 bases are TGTGCCAGCAGTTTAACCGCCCGGGGGACTGAAGCTTTCTTT. Translating it yields CASSLTARGTEAFF. The full variable domain, in which reference TRBV28 and TRBJ1-1 provide the parts outside the CDR3, is DVKVTQSSRYLVKRTGEKVFLECVQDMDHENMFWYRQDPGLGLRLIYFSYDVKMKEKGDIPEGYSVSREKKERFSLILESASTNQTSMYLCASSLTARGTEAFFGQGTRLTVV.

This clone appeared a few times. The rearrangement joins TRBV29-1 to TRBJ2-2, with 7 bases matching TRBD2. The CDR3 is made up of 14 amino acids. Germline V gene data show CDR1 as SQVTM and CDR2 as ANQGSEA. The V and J ends lost 6 bases and 5 bases, in that order; junction bases with no gene match: 9. CDR3 region: CSVWSGGGTGELFF. The CDR3 region has the DNA TGCAGCGTCTGGAGTGGGGGAGGGACCGGGGAGCTGTTTTTT.

In nucleotides, the CDR3 is TGCGCCAGCAGCTTGCGCGTGGGGGGCTCCTACAATGAGCAGTTCTTC. It yields the protein CASSLRVGGSYNEQFF. The V and J genes are TRBV5-1 and TRBJ2-1; possible D gene TRBD2, 6 bases. V shed 1 base and J shed 0 bases, with 11 bases lying between them. CDR3 length: 16 amino acids. The germline CDR1 and CDR2 sequences are SGHRS and YFSETQ.

This clone has a single count. The chain is built from TRBV18 and TRBJ2-3; TRBD2 matches 7 bases. CDR3 length: 16 residues. Germline CDR1 and CDR2: KGHSH and LQKENI. V trimming: 6 bases; J trimming: 6 bases; junction bases outside the gene matches: 15. CDR3 sequence reads: CASSRSDKAGWDTQYF. CDR3 in DNA: TGTGCCAGCTCGCGATCAGACAAAGCGGGGTGGGATACGCAGTATTTT.

The chain links TRBV7-9 to TRBJ2-1; D is uncertain. This CDR3 contains 14 residues. The germline V gene has CDR1 SEHNR and CDR2 FQNEAQ (reference sequence). Trimming left V 2 bases short and J 1 base short, with 6 bases between. DNA for the CDR3: TGTGCCAGCAGCTTAACTGCATCCTACAATGAGCAGTTCTTC. Translating gives CASSLTASYNEQFF.

The chain employs TRBV25-1 and TRBJ1-3, with D possibly matching TRBD1 (5 bases). V shed 3 bases and J shed 0 bases, with 12 bases lying between them. The CDR3 has 16 residues. The V gene's germline CDR1 is MGHDK and CDR2 SYGVNS. CDR3 region: CASSDSLGGSGNTIYF. The CDR3 bases are TGTGCCAGCAGTGATTCCCTCGGGGGCTCTGGAAACACCATATATTTT.

The chain links TRBV25-1 to TRBJ2-7, with D possibly TRBD1 on 6 matching bases. The CDR3 is made up of 15 amino acids. Germline lookup yields CDR1 MGHDK and CDR2 SYGVNS. V was pared by 3 bases and J by 5 bases, with 17 bases between. The CDR3 here is CASSDPRGSSNEQYF. CDR3 coding DNA: TGTGCCAGCAGTGATCCGAGGGGGTCGAGCAACGAGCAGTACTTC.

This sequence joins TRBV7-9 and TRBJ1-1; D unresolved. The germline V gene encodes CDR1 SEHNR and CDR2 FQNEAQ (reference sequence). The CDR3 is made up of 14 amino acids. V was pared by 3 bases and J by 1 base, with 9 bases between. As DNA, the CDR3 is TGTGCCAGCAGCTTTGGGCAGGAGAACACTGAAGCTTTCTTT. Residues: CASSFGQENTEAFF.

The sample holds one count of this clone. The V and J genes are TRBV4-1 and TRBJ1-2, with a possible D match to TRBD1 (6 bases). Trimming pared 0 bases from V and 4 bases from J, leaving 12 bases between. From germline, CDR1 is MGHRA and CDR2 YSYEKL. The CDR3 totals 15 residues. CDR3 nucleotide sequence: TGCGCCAGCAGCCAAGAAGGAGGGGGGGTCTATGGCTACACCTTC. Translated, it gives CASSQEGGGVYGYTF.

The V gene is TRBV14, the J gene TRBJ2-7, with 8 nucleotides matching TRBD2. Losses at the gene ends were 1 base for V and 2 bases for J; bases not matched to a gene: 4. Germline values: CDR1 SGHDN, CDR2 FVKESK. The CDR3 covers 15 residues. The CDR3 nucleotides read TGTGCCAGCAGCCAAGCGAGCGGGAGACCCTACGAGCAGTACTTC. Translated: CASSQASGRPYEQYF.

This rearrangement joins TRBV6-5 to TRBJ2-7; TRBD1 aligns across 7 bases. CDR3 length equals 14 residues. CDR1 and CDR2 (germline): MNHEY, SVGAGI. The ends lost 2 bases at V and 2 bases at J; junction bases unmatched: 3. The CDR3: CASSYGDRTYEQYF. As DNA, the CDR3 is TGTGCCAGCAGTTACGGGGACAGAACCTACGAGCAGTACTTC.

The genes are TRBV10-1 and TRBJ2-1; D gene ambiguous. CDR3 length: 12 amino acids. V lost 4 bases, J lost 8 bases, and 9 bases lay in between. Germline lookup yields CDR1 WNHNN and CDR2 SYGVQD (reference sequence). As DNA, the CDR3 is TGCGCCAGCAGTGGCGTACCCGATGAGCAGTTCTTC. This encodes CASSGVPDEQFF.

The J gene is TRBJ2-7, the V gene TRBV6-6, with D possibly being TRBD2 (6 bases). Between the trimmed V and J ends, which lost 2 bases and 3 bases, there was a span of 11 bases. Germline V gene data show CDR1 as MNHNY and CDR2 as SVGAGI (reference sequence). CDR3 size: 14 residues. CDR3 coding DNA: TGTGCCAGCAGTTACCGCAGCGGGTTCTACGAGCAGTACTTC. It encodes CASSYRSGFYEQYF.

The rearrangement links TRBV11-2 to TRBJ2-3; 11 nucleotides align to TRBD1. The germline V gene encodes CDR1 SGHAT and CDR2 FQNNGV. This CDR3 is built from 14 residues. Trimming at V came to 5 bases and at J to 7 bases, leaving 5 bases not matched to a gene. The CDR3 DNA follows: TGTGCCAGCAGCGCGGGACAGGGGGTCCATACGCAGTATTTT. Translated, it gives CASSAGQGVHTQYF.

This clone has just one count. This sample also contains other DNA sequences that code for the same CDR3. The CDR3 is CASSGQGGTEAFF. CDR3 coding DNA: TGTGCCAGCAGTGGGCAGGGGGGCACTGAAGCTTTCTTT. The chain joins TRBV2 to TRBJ1-1; 7 nucleotides match TRBD1. The CDR3 totals 13 residues. J lost 4 bases, V lost 4 bases, and 3 bases had no gene match. CDR1 is SNHLY and CDR2 is FYNNEI in the germline V gene.

This clone is a singleton in its sample. J is TRBJ2-2 and V is TRBV13; D is perhaps TRBD1 (5 bases). With 0 bases removed from V and 6 bases from J, the gap between germline ends came to 14 bases. In germline, CDR1 is PRHDT, CDR2 FYEKMQ (reference sequence). The CDR3 is 16 amino acids. CDR3 loop: CASSLGQGTLAGELFF. CDR3 DNA sequence: TGTGCCAGCAGCTTAGGCCAGGGAACTTTGGCCGGGGAGCTGTTTTTT.

This sequence joins TRBV13 and TRBJ2-3; tentatively, D is TRBD1 (5 bases). V shed 5 bases and J shed 3 bases, with 9 bases lying between them. This CDR3 comprises 13 residues. Germline CDR1 PRHDT, CDR2 FYEKMQ (reference sequence). The CDR3 nucleotides are TGTGCCAGCAGCCTCCAGGGAACAGATACGCAGTATTTT. This encodes CASSLQGTDTQYF.

The rearrangement links TRBV6-1 to TRBJ2-1; 14 bases match TRBD2. Germline V lookup: CDR1 MNHNS, CDR2 SASEGT. Trimming removed 6 bases from V and 9 bases from J; junction bases left unmatched: 4. This CDR3 is 14 amino acids long. The CDR3 nucleotides read TGTGCCAGCAGGAGACTAGCGGGAGGGGTTGAGCAGTTCTTC. This codes for CASRRLAGGVEQFF.

V gene TRBV14 combines with J gene TRBJ2-7; 8 bases are a match to TRBD1. The CDR3 totals 17 residues. CDR1 and CDR2 (germline): SGHDN, FVKESK. V trimming: 1 base; J trimming: 3 bases; junction bases outside the gene matches: 11. The CDR3 bases are TGTGCCAGCAGCCAAGGACCCGGACAGGGCCCGCTCTACGAGCAGTACTTC. Its translation is CASSQGPGQGPLYEQYF.

The chain combines TRBV2 with TRBJ1-1; D is undetermined. V gave up 4 bases and J gave up 1 base, with 7 bases separating them. This CDR3 contains 13 residues. Germline CDR1 and CDR2: SNHLY and FYNNEI. The chain's CDR3 is CASSVSRNTEAFF. For the CDR3, the DNA is TGTGCCAGCAGTGTTTCCCGGAACACTGAAGCTTTCTTT. The variable domain in full, completed from reference TRBV2 and TRBJ1-1, reads EPEVTQTPSHQVTQMGQEVILRCVPISNHLYFYWYRQILGQKVEFLVSFYNNEISEKSEIFDDQFSVERPDGSNFTLKIRSTKLEDSAMYFCASSVSRNTEAFFGQGTRLTVV.

This clone occurred a few times. The chain couples TRBV10-3 to TRBJ1-2; TRBD1 matches at 7 bases. This CDR3 has 14 amino acids. Losses at the gene ends were 10 bases for V and 2 bases for J; bases not matched to a gene: 10. CDR1 is ENHRY, CDR2 SYGVKD, per germline. The CDR3 region has the DNA TGTGCCACGACGGGGACAGTTGCAAACTATGGCTACACCTTC. Protein: CATTGTVANYGYTF.

J is TRBJ2-1 and V is TRBV6-6; possible D gene TRBD1, 5 bases. V was clipped by 4 bases and J by 6 bases, with 10 bases between them. The CDR3 contains 13 residues. Germline V gene lookup returns CDR1 MNHNY and CDR2 SVGAGI (reference sequence). DNA for the CDR3: TGTGCCAGCAGTTTAACCCAGGGCAATGAGCAGTTCTTC. Amino acid sequence: CASSLTQGNEQFF.

J is TRBJ2-7 and V is TRBV5-4; D might be TRBD2 (6 bases). The V gene's germline CDR1 is SGHNT and CDR2 YYREEE (reference sequence). Trimming took off 9 bases at V and 0 bases at J, with 16 bases between the two ends. The CDR3 extends over 14 amino acids. The CDR3 spells CATSGGTHSYEQYF. The CDR3 DNA reads TGTGCCACCTCAGGAGGGACCCACTCCTACGAGCAGTACTTC. Based on the CDR3 plus reference TRBV5-4 and TRBJ2-7, the full variable domain is ETGVTQSPTHLIKTRGQQVTLRCSSQSGHNTVSWYQQALGQGPQFIFQYYREEENGRGNFPPRFSGLQFPNYSSELNVNALELDDSALYLCATSGGTHSYEQYFGPGTRLTVT.

The J gene is TRBJ2-3, the V gene TRBV5-6; TRBD2 agrees at 9 bases. Looked up from germline, CDR1 is SGHDT and CDR2 is YYEEEE. J was trimmed by 4 bases and V by 7 bases; bases with no gene match: 10. This CDR3 spans 15 amino acids. The CDR3 DNA sequence: TGTGCCAGCCTACGGTTGCGCGGGGGGGCAGATACGCAGTATTTT. Amino acid sequence: CASLRLRGGADTQYF.